Each of the 9 T cell receptor beta chains below was sequenced from the same sample in a study of identical twins. TCRdb used MiXCR to reprocess the 5' RACE reads, holding one entry per CDR3 protein. The top ten clones hold 0.8% to 1% of a sample with 400,000 to 550,000 distinct CDR3 sequences, around 15% of them seen once. The same specimen was also included in a second study, on yellow fever vaccine responses in identical twins.

Input material: CD4+ T cells sorted from blood. These TCRs come from a young woman in good health.

Only a few counts were recorded for this clonotype. The junction does not match germline at one end; this may be a read error. The chain is built from TRBV12-3 or TRBV12-4 and TRBJ2-7; 7 bases align to TRBD2. CDR3 length: 12 amino acids. CDR3 sequence (DNA): TGTGCCAGCAGTTTGGGGACTATACGAGTCGACTTC. As protein: CASSLGTIRVDF.

This clonotype appeared many times. The V call is TRBV15, the J call TRBJ1-1; D might be TRBD1 (6 bases). CDR1 and CDR2 (germline): LNHNV, YYDKDF (reference sequence). V gave up 5 bases and J gave up 1 base, with 20 bases separating them. CDR3 length equals 17 residues. The CDR3 DNA is TGTGCCACCAGCGGGGGCCTCCTTTCAGGGGCGAACACTGAAGCTTTCTTT. Translation gives CATSGGLLSGANTEAFF.

This clonotype was picked up many times. The chain recombines TRBV10-3 with TRBJ1-5; D is uncertain. Between the trimmed V and J ends, which lost 5 bases and 4 bases, there was a span of 9 bases. Germline assignment: CDR1 ENHRY and CDR2 SYGVKD. The CDR3 length is 13 residues. DNA for the CDR3: TGTGCCATCAGTAGGGCCCCGAATCAGCCCCAGCATTTT. The encoded protein is CAISRAPNQPQHF.

This clonotype was detected only a few times. The chain combines TRBV6-1 with TRBJ2-3; TRBD1 is a possible D gene (6 bases). V lost 2 bases and J 1 base, leaving 13 bases between the germline ends. The CDR3 has 16 residues. Germline assignment: CDR1 MNHNS and CDR2 SASEGT. CDR3 in DNA: TGTGCCAGCAGTGAATCCCTAGAGGGGGGCACAGATACGCAGTATTTT. Protein: CASSESLEGGTDTQYF.

This chain uses TRBV5-1 with TRBJ2-1, with TRBD2 matching 8 bases. Trimming at V came to 0 bases and at J to 7 bases, leaving 6 bases not matched to a gene. Germline CDR1 and CDR2: SGHRS and YFSETQ. The CDR3 spans 15 residues. This chain's CDR3 is CASSLGGLAANEQFF. CDR3 DNA sequence: TGCGCCAGCAGCTTGGGCGGACTAGCTGCGAATGAGCAGTTCTTC.

The chain carries TRBV7-2 and TRBJ2-1; possible D gene TRBD1, 6 bases. The V gene lost 5 bases and the J gene lost 4 bases, with 18 bases spanning the gap. The germline V gene has CDR1 SGHTA and CDR2 FQGNSA. The CDR3 is 16 residues long. CDR3 loop: CASSRPGTTVYNEQFF. The CDR3 region has the DNA TGTGCCAGCAGCCGTCCCGGGACAACGGTTTACAATGAGCAGTTCTTC.

This clonotype was seen a few times. The chain has TRBV20-1 and TRBJ2-2; D remains ambiguous. The CDR3 length is 14 residues. The germline CDR1 and CDR2 sequences are DFQATT and SNEGSKA (reference sequence). The V end lost 5 bases, the J end lost 4 bases, and 14 bases lay between the germline ends. The chain's CDR3 is CSADGAASTGELFF. CDR3 coding DNA: TGCAGTGCTGACGGAGCTGCGAGCACCGGGGAGCTGTTTTTT.

This clonotype appeared a few times. This rearrangement joins TRBV6-1 to TRBJ2-2, with 11 bases identical to TRBD1. Germline CDR1 is MNHNS and CDR2 is SASEGT. The CDR3 has 14 residues. J was trimmed by 9 bases and V by 3 bases; bases with no gene match: 3. As DNA, the CDR3 is TGTGCCAGCAGTGACGGACAGGGGGCAAGGGAGCTGTTTTTT. It encodes CASSDGQGARELFF.

In its sample, this clonotype was seen once. The V gene is TRBV2, the J gene TRBJ2-3; 7 nucleotides align to TRBD1. J was trimmed by 0 bases and V by 10 bases; bases with no gene match: 10. CDR1 and CDR2 from the germline V gene are SNHLY and FYNNEI. This CDR3 has 15 amino acids. The CDR3 region has the DNA TGTGCCAACAAAGGGGGCAGCAGTAGCACAGATACGCAGTATTTT. Its protein product is CANKGGSSSTDTQYF.